This TCR beta chain appears in the sequencing data of a study of blood T cell repertoires in COVID-19. Overall study context: In each case, the material was cDNA or gDNA derived from T cells, B-cell-depleted T cells, or PBMCs.

CDR3 length: 15 residues. Germline loops: CDR1 ENHRY, CDR2 SYGVKD. V was clipped by 0 bases and J by 4 bases, with 12 bases between them. Sequencing was performed with immunoSEQ multiplex PCR; in TCRdb, only in-frame clones are kept and a portion is missing. The repertoire holds some 350,000 clones, about 83% seen once, with 2.5% to 3% in the top ten. Material: peripheral blood. This clonotype was sampled from a man aged 25-45 years with active or convalescent COVID-19. This rearrangement joins TRBV10-3 to TRBJ1-2, with D possibly being TRBD1 (6 bases). The CDR3 region is CAISESLRGAYGYTF. The CDR3 region has the DNA TGTGCCATCAGTGAGTCCCTCCGGGGGGCCTATGGCTACACCTTC.